The 19 T cell receptor beta chains listed next were all sequenced from one sample in a study of T-cell memory formation after mild COVID-19 (dated by TCRdb to the early 2020s). Libraries were built with 5' RACE. Data came from an Illumina NovaSeq 6000. In TCRdb, the public reads were trimmed at Q25 with fastp and aligned with MiXCR, with productive beta chains retained. Entries are consolidated by CDR3 protein sequence, retaining the most common genes and DNA. This sample holds about 240,000 distinct CDR3 sequences; 7.5% to 10% were observed only once. Of the sample, roughly a fifth is held by the ten largest clones. The sequencing input was PBMCs or a T cell subset sorted from them (not recorded which). These receptors were obtained from a man between 18 and 29 years old who had mild COVID-19 (a few samples of this study predate the infection). The sample titles of this study are shuffled in the database, so cell type and time point are left out; the donor was told from shared clones.

Many counts were recorded for this clonotype. The J gene is TRBJ2-5, the V gene TRBV5-5, with 9 bases matching TRBD2. V gave up 4 bases and J gave up 4 bases; unmatched junction bases: 5. Germline CDR1 SGHKS, CDR2 YYEKEE (reference sequence). The CDR3 contains 14 residues. CDR3 DNA: TGTGCCAGCAGCCTCTATAGCGGGGGAGAGACCCAGTACTTC. Its protein is CASSLYSGGETQYF.

A few counts support this clonotype. J is TRBJ2-1 and V is TRBV7-2; D is unclear. Germline CDR1 and CDR2: SGHTA and FQGNSA. This CDR3 is built from 11 residues. V was pared by 5 bases and J by 8 bases, with 7 bases between. CDR3 sequence reads: CASSPRHEQFF. In DNA, the CDR3 is TGTGCCAGCAGCCCCAGGCATGAGCAGTTCTTC. Filled out from reference TRBV7-2 and TRBJ2-1, the complete variable domain reads GAGVSQSPSNKVTEKGKDVELRCDPISGHTALYWYRQSLGQGLEFLIYFQGNSAPDKSGLPSDRFSAERTGGSVSTLTIQRTQQEDSAVYLCASSPRHEQFFGPGTRLTVL.

The CDR3: CASSQDLADTQYF. The CDR3 bases are TGTGCCAGCAGCCAAGATCTTGCAGATACGCAGTATTTT. The chain joins TRBV4-2 to TRBJ2-3; unclear D gene. Trimming stripped 0 bases from V and 4 bases from J, with 5 bases between. Germline assignment: CDR1 LGHNA and CDR2 YNFKEQ. This CDR3 is 13 amino acids long.

This clonotype was detected only once. The rearrangement joins TRBV5-1 to TRBJ2-1; TRBD2 matches 15 bases. J gave up 10 bases and V 4 bases, and 9 bases lay outside the gene matches. CDR1 is SGHRS and CDR2 is YFSETQ in the germline V gene. There are 16 residues in the CDR3. CDR3 protein: CASSQEGLAGGNEQFF. The CDR3 region has the DNA TGCGCCAGCAGCCAAGAAGGACTAGCGGGGGGGAACGAGCAGTTCTTC.

This clonotype was seen more than once but under ten times. The V and J genes are TRBV3-1 and TRBJ2-6; a possible D gene is TRBD1 (6 bases). Germline V gene data show CDR1 as LGHDT and CDR2 as YNNKEL (reference sequence). Trimming shortened V by 4 bases and J by 3 bases, and 16 bases separated the two germline ends. The CDR3 sequence is 17 residues long. DNA of the CDR3: TGTGCCAGCAGCCGGATGACAGGCTCGGGTGGGGCCAACGTCCTGACTTTC. Amino acids: CASSRMTGSGGANVLTF. The full variable domain, its missing parts supplied by reference TRBV3-1 and TRBJ2-6, is DTAVSQTPKYLVTQMGNDKSIKCEQNLGHDTMYWYKQDSKKFLKIMFSYNNKELIINETVPNRFSPKSPDKAHLNLHINSLELGDSAVYFCASSRMTGSGGANVLTFGAGSRLTVL.

This clonotype was seen ten or more times. CDR3 DNA: TGTGCCAGCAGTTACCTTACAGACACCGGGGAGCTGTTTTTT. This codes for CASSYLTDTGELFF. The chain joins TRBV6-2 or TRBV6-3 to TRBJ2-2; D is ambiguous. CDR3 length: 14 amino acids. Germline assignment: CDR1 MNHEY and CDR2 SVGEGT. V was cut by 2 bases and J by 3 bases, with 7 bases left in between.

This clonotype was counted only a few times. This chain uses TRBV5-1 with TRBJ2-5; D is possibly TRBD2 (6 bases). This CDR3 region has 15 residues. The germline V gene has CDR1 SGHRS and CDR2 YFSETQ. V was trimmed by 2 bases and J by 1 base, leaving 12 bases between them. CDR3 sequence reads: CASSFGRGIQETQYF. CDR3 DNA: TGCGCCAGCAGCTTTGGGCGGGGTATCCAAGAGACCCAGTACTTC.

The chain recombines TRBV12-3 or TRBV12-4 with TRBJ2-7; 7 nucleotides align to TRBD2. The CDR3 extends over 16 amino acids. Trimming cost V 4 bases and J 0 bases; bases outside gene matches: 9. Here the CDR3 DNA reads TGTGCCAGCAGTTCCTGGGGGGGTGGGAGCTCCTACGAGCAGTACTTC. Translating it yields CASSSWGGGSSYEQYF.

In its sample, this clonotype was seen many times. This chain joins TRBV29-1 and TRBJ1-2; D not resolved. This CDR3 spans 11 amino acids. Germline loops: CDR1 SQVTM, CDR2 ANQGSEA. Trimming removed 2 bases from V and 4 bases from J, with 5 bases in between. For the CDR3, the DNA is TGCAGCGTTGAACTAGGCTATGGCTACACCTTC. Its translation is CSVELGYGYTF.

This clonotype was detected ten times or more. The chain recombines TRBV12-3 or TRBV12-4 with TRBJ1-5; D is unclear. CDR3 length: 14 residues. V lost 5 bases and J 7 bases, leaving 15 bases between the germline ends. CDR3 DNA: TGTGCCAGCAGTCTCAGTTTACAAACACAGCCCCAGCATTTT. It yields the protein CASSLSLQTQPQHF.

This chain uses TRBV7-2 with TRBJ1-2, with TRBD1 matching 7 bases. The CDR3 has 13 amino acids. Germline loops: CDR1 SGHTA, CDR2 FQGNSA. Germline trimming cut 3 bases from V and 7 bases from J; bases unmatched to any gene: 5. The chain's CDR3 is CASSFTGALGYTF. CDR3 coding DNA: TGTGCCAGCAGCTTTACAGGGGCACTTGGCTACACCTTC. The entire variable domain, with the rest obtained from reference TRBV7-2 and TRBJ1-2, is as follows: GAGVSQSPSNKVTEKGKDVELRCDPISGHTALYWYRQSLGQGLEFLIYFQGNSAPDKSGLPSDRFSAERTGGSVSTLTIQRTQQEDSAVYLCASSFTGALGYTFGSGTRLTVV.

This clonotype was counted between two and nine times. The rearrangement joins TRBV3-1 to TRBJ2-7; D is unclear. Looked up from germline, CDR1 is LGHDT and CDR2 is YNNKEL (reference sequence). The CDR3 has 13 amino acids. V was cut by 5 bases and J by 3 bases, with 11 bases left in between. The CDR3 nucleotides read TGTGCCAGCAGCTTTCACCCTAACTACGAGCAGTACTTC. Amino acid sequence: CASSFHPNYEQYF.

This clonotype was seen only a few times. This sequence joins TRBV7-2 and TRBJ1-5; 8 nucleotides agree with TRBD1. The CDR3 consists of 18 residues. Germline loops: CDR1 SGHTA, CDR2 FQGNSA. V lost 2 bases, J lost 0 bases, and 9 bases stayed unmatched. The CDR3 loop reads CASSLRSGGAHSNQPQHF. The CDR3 DNA is TGTGCCAGCAGCTTACGGTCAGGGGGCGCCCATAGCAATCAGCCCCAGCATTTT.

A few counts support this clonotype. The chain uses TRBV4-3 and TRBJ2-4, with unresolved D. The V end lost 0 bases, the J end lost 13 bases, and 16 bases lay between the germline ends. In germline, CDR1 is LGHNA, CDR2 YSLEER. The CDR3 contains 14 residues. CDR3 sequence: CASSQEAGTSAQYF. CDR3 coding DNA: TGCGCCAGCAGCCAAGAGGCAGGTACCTCAGCGCAGTACTTC.

The V call is TRBV28, the J call TRBJ2-7; a weak D match, TRBD1 (6 bases). In germline, CDR1 is MDHEN, CDR2 SYDVKM. With 5 bases removed from V and 5 bases from J, the gap between germline ends came to 13 bases. CDR3 size: 13 residues. The CDR3 coding sequence is TGTGCCAGCAGTGCCGTGGGGGCCAACGAGCAGTACGTC. The encoded protein is CASSAVGANEQYV.

This chain joins TRBV25-1 and TRBJ2-1; D gene uncertain. Germline values: CDR1 MGHDK, CDR2 SYGVNS. This CDR3 has 14 amino acids. Trimming shortened V by 10 bases and J by 3 bases, and 16 bases separated the two germline ends. The CDR3 loop is CATTPGPNYNEQFF. The CDR3 DNA is TGTGCCACCACCCCCGGTCCCAACTACAATGAGCAGTTCTTC.

The chain carries TRBV6-2 or TRBV6-3 and TRBJ1-6; maybe TRBD1 (6 bases). This CDR3 is 16 amino acids long. The V and J ends lost 4 bases and 10 bases respectively, with 20 bases between them. From germline, CDR1 is MNHEY and CDR2 SVGEGT. This CDR3 is CASSSSTGIRRSPLHF. The DNA of the CDR3 is TGTGCCAGCAGTTCCTCTACAGGGATTCGTCGATCACCCCTCCACTTT.

The CDR3 sequence: CASSLAGYTQYF. As DNA, the CDR3 is TGTGCCAGCAGTTTGGCGGGGTATACGCAGTATTTT. The chain joins TRBV12-3 or TRBV12-4 to TRBJ2-3; a weak D match, TRBD2 (6 bases). Trimming stripped 3 bases from V and 7 bases from J, with 8 bases between. The CDR3 covers 12 residues.

This clonotype showed up just a few times. The chain recombines TRBV7-9 with TRBJ1-6; D gene unclear. Trimming left V 3 bases short and J 7 bases short, with 4 bases between. Germline CDR1 and CDR2: SEHNR and FQNEAQ (reference sequence). This CDR3 is 12 amino acids long. This CDR3 is CASSLENSPLHF. CDR3 nucleotides: TGTGCCAGCAGCTTGGAGAATTCACCCCTCCACTTT.